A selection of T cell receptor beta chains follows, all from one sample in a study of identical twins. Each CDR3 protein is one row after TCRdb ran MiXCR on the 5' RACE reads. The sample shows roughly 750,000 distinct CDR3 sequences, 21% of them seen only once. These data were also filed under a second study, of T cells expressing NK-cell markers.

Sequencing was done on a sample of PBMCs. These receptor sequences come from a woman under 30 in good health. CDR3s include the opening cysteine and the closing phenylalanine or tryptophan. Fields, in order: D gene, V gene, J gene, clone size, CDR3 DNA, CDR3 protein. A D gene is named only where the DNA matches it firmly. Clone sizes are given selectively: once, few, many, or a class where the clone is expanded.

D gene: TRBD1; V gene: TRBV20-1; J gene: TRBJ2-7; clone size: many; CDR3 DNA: TGCAGTGCTAGCCGGGACAGCTACTACGAGCAGTACTTC; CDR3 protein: CSASRDSYYEQYF
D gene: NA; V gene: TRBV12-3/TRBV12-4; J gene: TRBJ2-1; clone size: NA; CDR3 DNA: TGTGCCAGCAGTTCACCCCCGGGGCGCGGACCAGGGAATGAGCAGTTCTTC; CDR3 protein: CASSSPPGRGPGNEQFF
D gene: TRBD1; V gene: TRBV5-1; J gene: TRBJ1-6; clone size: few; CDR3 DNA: TGCGCCAGCCGGAAAACAGGGGACGGAGAAGCTTCACCCCTCCACTTT; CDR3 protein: CASRKTGDGEASPLHF
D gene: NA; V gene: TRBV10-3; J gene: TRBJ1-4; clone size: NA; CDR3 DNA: TGTGCCATCACCGAAGGAGCTAATGAAAAACTGTTTTTT; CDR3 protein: CAITEGANEKLFF
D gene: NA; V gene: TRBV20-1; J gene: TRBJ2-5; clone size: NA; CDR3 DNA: TGCAATGCTAGAGATCAAGTAGCGTCCCTCCGAGAGACCCAGTACTTC; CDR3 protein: CNARDQVASLRETQYF
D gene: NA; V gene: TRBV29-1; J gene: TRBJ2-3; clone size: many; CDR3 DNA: TGCAGCGTTGAAGTGCAAGTTGGCCCAGATACGCAGTATTTT; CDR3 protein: CSVEVQVGPDTQYF
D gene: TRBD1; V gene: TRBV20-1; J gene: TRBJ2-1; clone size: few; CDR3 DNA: TGCAGTGCTGGCGGGACAGGGGTGCACCAAACGCGGAATGAGCAGTTCTTC; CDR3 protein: CSAGGTGVHQTRNEQFF
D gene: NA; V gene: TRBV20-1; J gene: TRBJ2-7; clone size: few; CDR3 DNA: TGCAGTGGTGCTAGAGTAACTGGAGGGGGGGATGGTAGCGGAGGGCCGTCTTACGAGCAGTACTTC; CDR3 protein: CSGARVTGGGDGSGGPSYEQYF
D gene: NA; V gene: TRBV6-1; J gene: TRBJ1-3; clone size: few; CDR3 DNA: TGTGCCAGCAGTGACCTGGTCGGCGCTGGAAACACCATATATTTT; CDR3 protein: CASSDLVGAGNTIYF
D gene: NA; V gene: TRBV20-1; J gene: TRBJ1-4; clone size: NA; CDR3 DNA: TGCAGTGCTATGCCGGGTGTCGAAAAACTGTTTTTT; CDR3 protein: CSAMPGVEKLFF
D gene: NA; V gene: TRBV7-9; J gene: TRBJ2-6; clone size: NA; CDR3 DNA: TGTGCCAGCAGCTTATTGGCGGTGGGGGCCAACGTCCTGACTTTC; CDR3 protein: CASSLLAVGANVLTF
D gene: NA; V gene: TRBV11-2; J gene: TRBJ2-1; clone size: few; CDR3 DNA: TGTGCCAGCAGCTTAGGGGGGTGGGGGGCCTACAATGAGCAGTTCTTC; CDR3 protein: CASSLGGWGAYNEQFF
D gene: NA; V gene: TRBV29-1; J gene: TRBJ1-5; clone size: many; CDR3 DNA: TGCAGCGTTGAAGACGGGGAAACACAGCCCCAGCATTTT; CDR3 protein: CSVEDGETQPQHF
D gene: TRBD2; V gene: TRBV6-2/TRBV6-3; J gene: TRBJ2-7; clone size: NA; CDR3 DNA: TGTGCCAGCAGTTACCCGACGGGACTAGCGGGAGGGCATGAGCAGTACTTC; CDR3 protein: CASSYPTGLAGGHEQYF
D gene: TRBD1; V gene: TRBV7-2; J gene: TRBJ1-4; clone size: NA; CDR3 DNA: TGTGCCAGCAGCCCCGGACAGGGGAGGTTGGAGGGTGAAAAACTGTTTTTT; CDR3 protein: CASSPGQGRLEGEKLFF
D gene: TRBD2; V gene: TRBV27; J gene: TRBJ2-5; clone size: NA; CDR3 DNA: TGTGCCAGCACACCTAGCGGGGGGAACCAAGAGACCCAGTACTTC; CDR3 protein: CASTPSGGNQETQYF
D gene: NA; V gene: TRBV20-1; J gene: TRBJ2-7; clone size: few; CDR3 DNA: TGCAGTGCTAGCATCGGGTCAGTCATCTCCTACGAGCAGTACTTC; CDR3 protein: CSASIGSVISYEQYF
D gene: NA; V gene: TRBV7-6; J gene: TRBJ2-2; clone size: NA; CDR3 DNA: TGTGCCAGCAGCTTAGTTTTACGGGATGCCCCCGGGGAGCTGTTTTTT; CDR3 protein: CASSLVLRDAPGELFF
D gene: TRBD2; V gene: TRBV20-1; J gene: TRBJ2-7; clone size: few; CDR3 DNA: TGCAGTGCGGAAAGACTAGCGGAACGGAACGAGCAGTACTTC; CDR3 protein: CSAERLAERNEQYF
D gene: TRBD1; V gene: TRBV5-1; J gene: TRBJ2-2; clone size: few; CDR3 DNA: TGCGCCAGCAGCTTGGGGACAGGTGTCGCCGGGGAGCTGTTTTTT; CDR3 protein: CASSLGTGVAGELFF
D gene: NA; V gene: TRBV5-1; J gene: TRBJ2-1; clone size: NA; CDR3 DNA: TGCGCCAGCACCCCACCAGGGCTTAACAATGAGCAGTTCTTC; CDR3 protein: CASTPPGLNNEQFF
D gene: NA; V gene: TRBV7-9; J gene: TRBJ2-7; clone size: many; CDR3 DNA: TGTGCCAGCAGCTTATTAAGCCGCGAGCAGTACTTC; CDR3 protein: CASSLLSREQYF
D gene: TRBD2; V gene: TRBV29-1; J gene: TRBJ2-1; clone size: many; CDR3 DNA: TGCAGCGTTGCGGGGGCGGGGGGCCTTCGGTACAATGAGCAGTTCTTC; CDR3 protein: CSVAGAGGLRYNEQFF
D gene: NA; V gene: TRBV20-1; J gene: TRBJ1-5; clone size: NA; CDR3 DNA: TGCAGTGCTAGAGCCCCTAGCAATCAGCCCCAGCATTTT; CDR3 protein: CSARAPSNQPQHF
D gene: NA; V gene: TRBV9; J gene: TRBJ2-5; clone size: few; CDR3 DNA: TGTGCCAGCAGCCCCCCCGGCGGGAAGGATAAAGAGACCCAGTACTTC; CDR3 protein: CASSPPGGKDKETQYF
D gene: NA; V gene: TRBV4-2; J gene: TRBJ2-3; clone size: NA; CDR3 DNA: TGTGCCAGCAGCCAAGGCTGGTTCACAGATACGCAGTATTTT; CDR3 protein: CASSQGWFTDTQYF
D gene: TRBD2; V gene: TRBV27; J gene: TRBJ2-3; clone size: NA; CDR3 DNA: TGTGCCAGTAATCCGGCTAGCGGAAGCACAGATACGCAGTATTTT; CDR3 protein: CASNPASGSTDTQYF